This T cell receptor beta chain appears in the sequencing data of a study of technical replicates of blood from a few donors. TCRdb's copy holds only in-frame clones and misses some; the assay was immunoSEQ multiplex PCR. The sample has 80,000 or so clones; 95% to 97% are singletons. Trimming removed 4 bases from V and 3 bases from J, with 4 bases in between. The CDR3 has 11 amino acids. Germline V CDR1 and CDR2: MDHEN, SYDVKM. This clone has only one observation. The sample comprised T cells isolated from PBMCs. The sequence was obtained from a human donor in good health. The V and J genes are TRBV28 and TRBJ2-7; unclear D gene. The CDR3: CASSSGYEQYF. CDR3 bases: TGTGCCAGCAGTTCCGGCTACGAGCAGTACTTC.